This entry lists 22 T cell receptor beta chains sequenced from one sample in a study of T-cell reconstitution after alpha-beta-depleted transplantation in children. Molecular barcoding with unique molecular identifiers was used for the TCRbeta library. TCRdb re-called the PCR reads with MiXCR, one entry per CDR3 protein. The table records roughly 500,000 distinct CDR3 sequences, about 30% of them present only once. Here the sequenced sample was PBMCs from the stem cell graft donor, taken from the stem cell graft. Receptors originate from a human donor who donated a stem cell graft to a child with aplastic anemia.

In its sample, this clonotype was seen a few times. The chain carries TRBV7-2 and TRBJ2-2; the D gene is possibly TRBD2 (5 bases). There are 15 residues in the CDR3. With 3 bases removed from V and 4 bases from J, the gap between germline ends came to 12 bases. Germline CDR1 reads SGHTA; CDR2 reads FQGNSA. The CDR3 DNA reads TGTGCCAGCAGCTTCGCTCTAGCAGGCACCGGGGAGCTGTTTTTT. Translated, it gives CASSFALAGTGELFF.

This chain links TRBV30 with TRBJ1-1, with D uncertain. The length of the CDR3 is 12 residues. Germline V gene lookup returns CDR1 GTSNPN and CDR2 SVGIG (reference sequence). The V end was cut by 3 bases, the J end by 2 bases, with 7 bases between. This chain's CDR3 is CAWRGLNTEAFF. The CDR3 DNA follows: TGTGCCTGGAGGGGGTTAAACACTGAAGCTTTCTTT.

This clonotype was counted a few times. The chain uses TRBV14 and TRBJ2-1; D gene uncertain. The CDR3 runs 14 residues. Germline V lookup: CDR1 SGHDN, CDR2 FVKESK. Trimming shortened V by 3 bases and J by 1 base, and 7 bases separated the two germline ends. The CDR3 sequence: CASSQGNSYNEQFF. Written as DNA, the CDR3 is TGTGCCAGCAGCCAGGGCAATTCCTACAATGAGCAGTTCTTC. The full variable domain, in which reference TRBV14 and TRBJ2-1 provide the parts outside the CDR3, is EAGVTQFPSHSVIEKGQTVTLRCDPISGHDNLYWYRRVMGKEIKFLLHFVKESKQDESGMPNNRFLAERTGGTYSTLKVQPAELEDSGVYFCASSQGNSYNEQFFGPGTRLTVL.

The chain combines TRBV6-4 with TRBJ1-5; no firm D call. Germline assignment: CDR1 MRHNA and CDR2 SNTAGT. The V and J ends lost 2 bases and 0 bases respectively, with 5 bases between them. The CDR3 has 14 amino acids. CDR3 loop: CASSDRLSNQPQHF. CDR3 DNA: TGTGCCAGCAGTGACCGGCTTAGCAATCAGCCCCAGCATTTT.

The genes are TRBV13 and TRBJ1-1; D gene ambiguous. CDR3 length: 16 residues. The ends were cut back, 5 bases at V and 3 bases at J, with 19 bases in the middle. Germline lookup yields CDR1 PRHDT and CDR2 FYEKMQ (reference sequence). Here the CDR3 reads CASSPTGPTGYTEAFF. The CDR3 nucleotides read TGTGCCAGCAGCCCTACCGGACCCACGGGGTACACTGAAGCTTTCTTT.

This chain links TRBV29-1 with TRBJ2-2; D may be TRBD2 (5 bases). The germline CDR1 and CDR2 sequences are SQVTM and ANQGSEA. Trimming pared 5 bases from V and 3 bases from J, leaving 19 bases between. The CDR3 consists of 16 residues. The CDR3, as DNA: TGCAGCGTTCCGATGGTGGCGGGCGGTGACACCGGGGAGCTGTTTTTT. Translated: CSVPMVAGGDTGELFF.

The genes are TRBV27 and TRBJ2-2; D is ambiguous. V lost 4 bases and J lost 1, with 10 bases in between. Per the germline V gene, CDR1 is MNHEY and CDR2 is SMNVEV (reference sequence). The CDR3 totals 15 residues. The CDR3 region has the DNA TGTGCCAGCAGTTATACCGGCGGGAACACCGGGGAGCTGTTTTTT. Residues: CASSYTGGNTGELFF.

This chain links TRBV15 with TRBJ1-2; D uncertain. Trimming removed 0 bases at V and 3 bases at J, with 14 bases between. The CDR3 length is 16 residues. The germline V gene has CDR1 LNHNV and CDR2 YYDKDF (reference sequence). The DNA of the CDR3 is TGTGCCACCAGCAGAGATGGACGCATTAGGGACTATGGCTACACCTTC. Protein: CATSRDGRIRDYGYTF.

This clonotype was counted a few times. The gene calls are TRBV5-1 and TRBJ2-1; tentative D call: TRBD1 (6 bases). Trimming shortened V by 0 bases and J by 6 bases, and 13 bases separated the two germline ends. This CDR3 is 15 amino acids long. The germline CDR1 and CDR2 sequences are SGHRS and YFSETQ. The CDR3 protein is CASSLGPPGVNEQFF. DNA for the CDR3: TGCGCCAGCAGCTTGGGCCCACCAGGGGTCAATGAGCAGTTCTTC.

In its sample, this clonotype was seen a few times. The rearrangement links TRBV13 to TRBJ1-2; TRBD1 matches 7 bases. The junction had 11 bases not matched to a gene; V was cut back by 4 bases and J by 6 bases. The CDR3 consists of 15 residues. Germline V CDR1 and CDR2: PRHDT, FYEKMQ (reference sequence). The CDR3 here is CASSWGQQGSNGYTF. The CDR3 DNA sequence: TGTGCCAGCAGCTGGGGGCAACAGGGGAGCAATGGCTACACCTTC.

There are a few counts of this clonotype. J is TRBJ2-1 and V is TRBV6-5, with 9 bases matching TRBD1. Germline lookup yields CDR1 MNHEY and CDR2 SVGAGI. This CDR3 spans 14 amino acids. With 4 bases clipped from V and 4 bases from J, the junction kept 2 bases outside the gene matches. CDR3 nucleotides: TGTGCCAGCAGTTCCGGGACAGGGTACAATGAGCAGTTCTTC. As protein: CASSSGTGYNEQFF.

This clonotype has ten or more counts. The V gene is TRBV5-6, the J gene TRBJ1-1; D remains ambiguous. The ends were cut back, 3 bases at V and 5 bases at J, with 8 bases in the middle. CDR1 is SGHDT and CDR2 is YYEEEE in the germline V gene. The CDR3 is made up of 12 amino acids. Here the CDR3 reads CASSSVRTEAFF. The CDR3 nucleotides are TGTGCCAGCAGCTCTGTACGGACTGAAGCTTTCTTT. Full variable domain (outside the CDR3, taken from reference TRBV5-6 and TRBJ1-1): DAGVTQSPTHLIKTRGQQVTLRCSPKSGHDTVSWYQQALGQGPQFIFQYYEEEERQRGNFPDRFSGHQFPNYSSELNVNALLLGDSALYLCASSSVRTEAFFGQGTRLTVV.

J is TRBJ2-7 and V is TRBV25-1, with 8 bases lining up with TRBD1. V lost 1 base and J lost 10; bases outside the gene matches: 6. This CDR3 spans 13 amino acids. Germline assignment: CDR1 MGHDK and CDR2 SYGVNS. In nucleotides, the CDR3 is TGTGCCAGCAGTGAATGGGCAGGGGGCGAACAGTACGTC. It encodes CASSEWAGGEQYV.

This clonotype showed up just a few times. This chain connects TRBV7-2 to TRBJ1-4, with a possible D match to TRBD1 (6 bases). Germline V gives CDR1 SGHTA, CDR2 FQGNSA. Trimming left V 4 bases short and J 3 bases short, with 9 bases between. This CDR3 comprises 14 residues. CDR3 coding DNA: TGTGCCAGCAGCTCCGGGACACCTAATGAAAAACTGTTTTTT. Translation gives CASSSGTPNEKLFF.

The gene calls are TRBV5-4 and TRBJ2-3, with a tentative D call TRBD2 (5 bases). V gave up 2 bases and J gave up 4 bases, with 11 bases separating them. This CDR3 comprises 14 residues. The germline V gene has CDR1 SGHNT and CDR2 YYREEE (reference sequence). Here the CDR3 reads CASSLDYTADTQYF. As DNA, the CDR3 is TGTGCCAGCAGCTTAGACTACACGGCAGATACGCAGTATTTT.

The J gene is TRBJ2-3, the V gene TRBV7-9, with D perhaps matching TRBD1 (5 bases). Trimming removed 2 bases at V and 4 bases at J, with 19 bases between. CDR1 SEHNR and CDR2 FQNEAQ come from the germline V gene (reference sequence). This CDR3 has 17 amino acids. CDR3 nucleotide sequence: TGTGCCAGCAGCTTAAACCGACAGCCCTCCGGAGCAGATACGCAGTATTTT. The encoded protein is CASSLNRQPSGADTQYF.

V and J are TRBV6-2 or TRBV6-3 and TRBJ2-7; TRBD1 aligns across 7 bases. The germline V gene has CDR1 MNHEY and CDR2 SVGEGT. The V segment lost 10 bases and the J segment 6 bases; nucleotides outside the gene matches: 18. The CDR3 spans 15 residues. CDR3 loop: CATTPYGQERGEQYF. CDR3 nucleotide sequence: TGTGCCACCACGCCCTACGGACAGGAAAGAGGCGAGCAGTACTTC.

The CDR3 DNA reads as TGTGCCAGTAGAGGGGAAATGCGCGAACCTAACTATGGCTACACCTTC. Translation gives CASRGEMREPNYGYTF. V and J are TRBV19 and TRBJ1-2; a weak D match, TRBD1 (5 bases). The germline V gene encodes CDR1 LNHDA and CDR2 SQIVND (reference sequence). CDR3 length: 16 residues. V lost 6 bases to trimming and J lost 0 bases, with 17 bases between them.

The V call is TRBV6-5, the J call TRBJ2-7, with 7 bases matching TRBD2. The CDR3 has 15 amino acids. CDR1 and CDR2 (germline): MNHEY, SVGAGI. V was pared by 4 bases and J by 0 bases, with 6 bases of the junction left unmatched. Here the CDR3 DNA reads TGTGCCAGCAGTTCCATGCGGGGGAGCTCCTACGAGCAGTACTTC. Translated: CASSSMRGSSYEQYF.

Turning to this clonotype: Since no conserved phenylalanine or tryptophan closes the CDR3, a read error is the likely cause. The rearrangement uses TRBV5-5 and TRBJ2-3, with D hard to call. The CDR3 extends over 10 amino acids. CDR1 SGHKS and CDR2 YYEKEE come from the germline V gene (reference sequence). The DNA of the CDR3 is TGTCCCAGGAGAGCAGATACGCAGTATTTG. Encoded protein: CPRRADTQYL.

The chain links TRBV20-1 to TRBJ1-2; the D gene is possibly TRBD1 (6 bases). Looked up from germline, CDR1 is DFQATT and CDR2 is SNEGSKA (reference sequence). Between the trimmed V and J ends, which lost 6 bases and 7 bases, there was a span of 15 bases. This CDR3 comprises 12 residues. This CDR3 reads CSAILGTFGYTF. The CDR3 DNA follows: TGCAGTGCGATCCTAGGGACATTTGGCTACACCTTC.

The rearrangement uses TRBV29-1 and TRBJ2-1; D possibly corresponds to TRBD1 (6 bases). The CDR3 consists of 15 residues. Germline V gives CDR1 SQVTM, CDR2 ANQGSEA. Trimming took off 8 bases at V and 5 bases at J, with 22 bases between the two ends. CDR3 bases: TGCAGCTTACAGGAGATAGGGGGACACCACAATGAGCAGTTCTTC. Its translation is CSLQEIGGHHNEQFF.